These 14 T cell receptor beta chains share one sample of origin, sequenced in a study of T cell clusters in autoimmune cytopenias. One tube held mixed TRB-A and TRB-B primer pools for touch-down PCR. TCRdb reworked the multiplex PCR reads into one entry per CDR3 protein, no DNA. This sample contains more than 7,000 distinct CDR3 sequences. TRB amplification used around 0.25 ug of peripheral blood genomic DNA. Sequenced material: peripheral blood. These receptor sequences come from a human donor with an autoimmune cytopenia or autoimmune hepatitis (not recorded which).

This chain uses TRBV7-9 with TRBJ1-2; lacking DNA, the TRBD1 call made by TCRdb goes unchecked. The germline V gene has CDR1 SEHNR and CDR2 FQNEAQ (reference sequence). The CDR3 contains 15 residues. The CDR3 loop reads CASSPTTGAPYGYTF.

The V and J genes are TRBV5-6 and TRBJ1-1; without DNA, the TCRdb call of TRBD1 cannot be checked. The CDR3 contains 12 residues. CDR1 and CDR2 from the germline V gene are SGHDT and YYEEEE. This chain's CDR3 is CASSKWTVEAFF.

V usage is TRBV5-5 and J usage is TRBJ2-6; TCRdb names TRBD2, which stays unverified in the absence of DNA. This CDR3 has 15 amino acids. From germline, CDR1 is SGHKS and CDR2 YYEKEE (reference sequence). CDR3 sequence: CASSPGLSGANVLTF.

This chain links TRBV19 with TRBJ2-5; the D call from TCRdb, TRBD2, cannot be confirmed without DNA. The CDR3 contains 14 residues. CDR1 is LNHDA, CDR2 SQIVND, per germline (reference sequence). This CDR3 is CASSLQSFQETQYF.

In terms of frequency, this clonotype is medium-sized. Here the CDR3 reads CASRGVNGYTF. The rearrangement joins TRBV19 to TRBJ1-2. This CDR3 comprises 11 residues. Germline CDR1 reads LNHDA; CDR2 reads SQIVND (reference sequence).

Considering frequency, this clonotype is medium-sized. V gene TRBV29-1 combines with J gene TRBJ2-3; no DNA is available, so the TRBD1 call from TCRdb remains unchecked. CDR1 SQVTM and CDR2 ANQGSEA come from the germline V gene. The CDR3 extends over 16 amino acids. CDR3 in amino acids: CSVEGHGTLSTDTQYF.

This clonotype counts as medium-sized (0.01 to 0.1%) by frequency. The chain carries TRBV19 and TRBJ2-3; as DNA is missing, the TRBD2 call by TCRdb cannot be tested. This CDR3 has 15 amino acids. Germline V gives CDR1 LNHDA, CDR2 SQIVND (reference sequence). The CDR3 region is CASSWVAGGSDTQYF.

This clonotype shows up as medium-sized by frequency. The CDR3 loop reads CAITDRGRDEQFF. The chain links TRBV10-3 to TRBJ2-1; TCRdb selects TRBD1, and the lack of DNA leaves this call unchecked. Germline values: CDR1 ENHRY, CDR2 SYGVKD. The CDR3 has 13 residues.

The V call is TRBV6-5, the J call TRBJ1-5; TCRdb lists TRBD1, though no DNA is available to test this call. The germline V gene encodes CDR1 MNHEY and CDR2 SVGAGI. This CDR3 comprises 15 residues. The CDR3 sequence: CASSLRGGSNQPQHF.

This chain connects TRBV19 to TRBJ2-4. Germline lookup yields CDR1 LNHDA and CDR2 SQIVND (reference sequence). This CDR3 contains 12 residues. The CDR3 region is CASSIQENIQYF.

The chain employs TRBV12-3 or TRBV12-4 and TRBJ2-7; TCRdb designates TRBD1, a call that cannot be tested without DNA. The CDR3 contains 12 residues. This chain's CDR3 is CASTSRGYEQYF.

The V and J genes are TRBV28 and TRBJ1-5; TCRdb proposes TRBD1, but this gene call is untestable without DNA. Germline CDR1 MDHEN, CDR2 SYDVKM. This CDR3 spans 16 amino acids. The CDR3 reads CASRPIRQGSGQAQHF.

The V call is TRBV6-4, the J call TRBJ2-3; TCRdb selects TRBD2, and the lack of DNA leaves this call unchecked. The CDR3 runs to 14 residues. CDR1 is MRHNA and CDR2 is SNTAGT in the germline V gene. The CDR3 sequence is CASAGLAGADTQYF.

Measured by frequency, this clonotype is medium-sized (0.01 to 0.1%). The rearrangement links TRBV6-5 to TRBJ1-6. CDR1 is MNHEY, CDR2 SVGAGI, per germline. The CDR3 spans 13 residues. CDR3 region: CASSSSTDSPLHF.